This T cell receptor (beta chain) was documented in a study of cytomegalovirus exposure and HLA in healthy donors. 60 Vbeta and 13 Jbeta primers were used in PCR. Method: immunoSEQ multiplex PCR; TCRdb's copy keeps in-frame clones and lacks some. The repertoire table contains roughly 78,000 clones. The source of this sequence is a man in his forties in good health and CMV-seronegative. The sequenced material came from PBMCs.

The CDR3 here is CASSRRQGAYEQYF. The CDR3 DNA follows: TGTGCCAGCAGCCGACGCCAGGGGGCCTACGAGCAGTACTTC. The V and J genes are TRBV27 and TRBJ2-7; 7 bases agree with TRBD1. V was clipped by 6 bases and J by 2 bases; unmatched bases: 7. There are 14 residues in the CDR3. Germline V gene sequence: CDR1 MNHEY, CDR2 SMNVEV (reference sequence).